Below are 19 T cell receptor beta chains sequenced from a single sample in a study of OX40 agonist ivuxolimab in advanced cancers. Profiling relied on immunoSEQ multiplex PCR, and the TCRdb table lists in-frame clones only, not all of them. The sample holds 40,000 to 45,000 clones, 80% seen once. Specimen: CD4+ or CD8+ T cells sorted from blood, collected in a trial of the OX40 agonist ivuxolimab. Source of these receptors: an adult with an advanced solid tumor such as melanoma, head and neck, liver or kidney cancer.

This chain links TRBV18 with TRBJ1-1; D might be TRBD1 (5 bases). The CDR3 runs 14 residues. The germline V and J ends were trimmed by 5 bases and 7 bases, with 17 bases remaining between them. Germline V gene sequence: CDR1 KGHSH, CDR2 LQKENI. The chain's CDR3 is CASSILGAMDEAFF. The CDR3 nucleotides read TGTGCCAGCTCAATCCTTGGGGCCATGGATGAAGCTTTCTTT.

This clone appeared a few times. The gene calls are TRBV11-2 and TRBJ1-2, with D unresolved. Germline loops: CDR1 SGHAT, CDR2 FQNNGV. Trimming stripped 3 bases from V and 4 bases from J, with 9 bases between. The CDR3 contains 13 residues. The CDR3 DNA reads TGTGCCAGCAGCTTTGGGCAGCCCTATGGCTACACCTTC. Amino acid sequence: CASSFGQPYGYTF. Filled out from reference TRBV11-2 and TRBJ1-2, the complete variable domain reads EAGVAQSPRYKIIEKRQSVAFWCNPISGHATLYWYQQILGQGPKLLIQFQNNGVVDDSQLPKDRFSAERLKGVDSTLKIQPAKLEDSAVYLCASSFGQPYGYTFGSGTRLTVV.

The chain uses TRBV10-3 and TRBJ2-3; 8 nucleotides agree with TRBD1. The V segment lost 6 bases and the J segment 5 bases; nucleotides outside the gene matches: 4. CDR3 size: 13 residues. Germline V gene sequence: CDR1 ENHRY, CDR2 SYGVKD. The CDR3 coding sequence is TGTGCCATCAGAAAGACAGGGGTAGATACGCAGTATTTT. Translation gives CAIRKTGVDTQYF.

This chain joins TRBV11-2 and TRBJ2-3, with 12 nucleotides matching TRBD1. V shed 0 bases and J 5 bases; nucleotides not matched to a gene: 9. CDR1 is SGHAT and CDR2 is FQNNGV in the germline V gene. There are 18 residues in the CDR3. The chain's CDR3 is CASSLEWGRDRGRDTQYF. The CDR3 coding sequence is TGTGCCAGCAGCTTAGAATGGGGCAGGGACAGGGGGCGAGATACGCAGTATTTT.

The chain has TRBV7-6 and TRBJ1-1; 7 bases map to TRBD1. The CDR3 runs to 13 residues. V was clipped by 6 bases and J by 4 bases; unmatched bases: 5. CDR1 and CDR2 from the germline V gene are SGHVS and FNYEAQ. The CDR3 sequence is CASSHDRVTEAFF. CDR3 nucleotides: TGTGCCAGCAGTCATGACAGGGTCACTGAAGCTTTCTTT.

The chain is built from TRBV5-1 and TRBJ2-7; 8 bases are a match to TRBD2. With V trimmed by 3 bases and J by 3 bases, 5 bases remained unmatched. In germline, CDR1 is SGHRS, CDR2 YFSETQ. This CDR3 is 14 amino acids long. The CDR3 sequence: CASSYGLAGYEQYF. For the CDR3, the DNA is TGCGCCAGCAGCTACGGACTAGCCGGCTACGAGCAGTACTTC.

The chain is built from TRBV5-1 and TRBJ2-2; 11 bases line up with TRBD1. CDR3 length equals 16 residues. The ends lost 4 bases at V and 5 bases at J; junction bases unmatched: 7. CDR1 and CDR2 from the germline V gene are SGHRS and YFSETQ. CDR3 amino acids: CASSPGQGAGTGELFF. CDR3 DNA: TGCGCCAGCAGCCCCGGACAGGGGGCGGGTACCGGGGAGCTGTTTTTT.

This chain connects TRBV7-2 to TRBJ2-6; maybe TRBD1 (5 bases). The V and J ends lost 2 bases and 0 bases respectively, with 8 bases between them. From germline, CDR1 is SGHTA and CDR2 FQGNSA. This CDR3 region has 16 residues. CDR3 sequence reads: CASSLQGLSGANVLTF. The CDR3 DNA sequence: TGTGCCAGCAGCTTACAGGGCCTCTCTGGGGCCAACGTCCTGACTTTC.

Only a few counts were recorded for this clone. The CDR3 loop is CSVKSGGLDGPQHF. The CDR3 DNA follows: TGCAGCGTTAAGTCTGGAGGCCTAGATGGGCCCCAGCATTTT. The V call is TRBV29-1, the J call TRBJ1-5; no firm D call. Germline lookup yields CDR1 SQVTM and CDR2 ANQGSEA. This CDR3 is 14 amino acids long. V lost 5 bases to trimming and J lost 9 bases, with 20 bases between them.

J is TRBJ2-4 and V is TRBV2; 7 bases agree with TRBD2. The ends lost 7 bases at V and 9 bases at J; junction bases unmatched: 12. Germline-derived CDR1 and CDR2 are SNHLY and FYNNEI. There are 14 residues in the CDR3. CDR3 sequence: CASKWLTSEGIQYF. The CDR3 nucleotides are TGTGCCAGCAAATGGCTCACTAGCGAGGGCATTCAGTACTTC.

The V call is TRBV7-9, the J call TRBJ2-2; weak D call: TRBD1 (6 bases). Germline V gives CDR1 SEHNR, CDR2 FQNEAQ (reference sequence). The CDR3 covers 14 residues. With 2 bases removed from V and 7 bases from J, the gap between germline ends came to 11 bases. DNA for the CDR3: TGTGCCAGCAGCTTATCAGGGGCAGACGGGGAGCTGTTTTTT. It yields the protein CASSLSGADGELFF.

J is TRBJ2-7 and V is TRBV9; 15 bases are shared with TRBD2. V gave up 0 bases and J gave up 6 bases; unmatched junction bases: 7. Germline V gives CDR1 SGDLS, CDR2 YYNGEE. The CDR3 contains 17 residues. The CDR3: CASSVDPGLAGGREQYF. The DNA for the CDR3 is TGTGCCAGCAGCGTAGACCCGGGACTAGCGGGAGGACGCGAGCAGTACTTC.

The chain's CDR3 is CASQRGGDMNTEAFF. In nucleotides, the CDR3 is TGTGCCAGCCAGAGGGGTGGGGATATGAACACTGAAGCTTTCTTT. The rearrangement joins TRBV6-1 to TRBJ1-1, with D possibly TRBD1 on 5 matching bases. V lost 8 bases, J lost 0 bases, and 16 bases lay in between. The CDR3 spans 15 residues. CDR1 and CDR2 from the germline V gene are MNHNS and SASEGT.

V and J are TRBV27 and TRBJ2-3, with 8 bases fitting TRBD2. This CDR3 has 17 residues. V lost 5 bases, J lost 0 bases, and 10 bases stayed unmatched. Germline V CDR1 and CDR2: MNHEY, SMNVEV (reference sequence). The CDR3 region is CASSRFRVAGSTDTQYF. In DNA form, the CDR3 reads TGTGCCAGCAGTCGTTTTAGGGTAGCGGGGAGCACAGATACGCAGTATTTT.

V is TRBV28 and J is TRBJ2-1; TRBD2 aligns across 13 bases. V was pared by 5 bases and J by 15 bases, with 13 bases of the junction left unmatched. Per germline, CDR1 MDHEN and CDR2 SYDVKM. The CDR3 extends over 15 amino acids. CDR3 in amino acids: CASSLGGTSGTPPFF. CDR3 sequence (DNA): TGTGCCAGCAGTCTAGGGGGGACTAGCGGGACCCCTCCGTTCTTC.

CDR3 sequence: CASSPGTGEVYGYTF. Here the CDR3 DNA reads TGTGCCAGCTCCCCCGGGACAGGGGAAGTCTATGGCTACACCTTC. This chain connects TRBV18 to TRBJ1-2; 10 bases are shared with TRBD1. CDR1 and CDR2 (germline): KGHSH, LQKENI. The CDR3 has 15 residues. V was clipped by 6 bases and J by 4 bases; unmatched bases: 8. Variable domain in full (rest from reference TRBV18 and TRBJ1-2): NAGVMQNPRHLVRRRGQEARLRCSPMKGHSHVYWYRQLPEEGLKFMVYLQKENIIDESGMPKERFSAEFPKEGPSILRIQQVVRGDSAAYFCASSPGTGEVYGYTFGSGTRLTVV.

This clone was seen a single time. The chain uses TRBV11-1 and TRBJ2-7; D ambiguous. V was trimmed by 0 bases and J by 3 bases, leaving 12 bases between them. The CDR3 extends over 15 amino acids. CDR1 is SGHAT, CDR2 FQDESV, per germline (reference sequence). CDR3 residues: CASSLADGLIYEQYF. CDR3 in DNA: TGTGCCAGCAGCTTAGCGGACGGGCTTATCTACGAGCAGTACTTC. Together with reference TRBV11-1 and TRBJ2-7, the CDR3 gives the full variable domain: EAEVAQSPRYKITEKSQAVAFWCDPISGHATLYWYRQILGQGPELLVQFQDESVVDDSQLPKDRFSAERLKGVDSTLKIQPAELGDSAMYLCASSLADGLIYEQYFGPGTRLTVT.

The gene calls are TRBV27 and TRBJ2-7; TRBD1 matches 8 bases. With 5 bases clipped from V and 2 bases from J, the junction kept 5 bases outside the gene matches. Germline CDR1 is MNHEY and CDR2 is SMNVEV (reference sequence). This CDR3 has 14 residues. The DNA of the CDR3 is TGTGCCAGCAGTAAGACAGGGGAGACCTACGAGCAGTACTTC. As protein: CASSKTGETYEQYF.

The rearrangement joins TRBV19 to TRBJ2-3; 12 positions agree with TRBD2. V lost 5 bases, J lost 5 bases, and 8 bases stayed unmatched. The germline gives CDR1 LNHDA, CDR2 SQIVND (reference sequence). This CDR3 spans 16 amino acids. The CDR3 spells CASSGGLAGPGDTQYF. The CDR3 DNA sequence: TGTGCCAGTAGTGGGGGACTAGCGGGCCCTGGAGATACGCAGTATTTT.